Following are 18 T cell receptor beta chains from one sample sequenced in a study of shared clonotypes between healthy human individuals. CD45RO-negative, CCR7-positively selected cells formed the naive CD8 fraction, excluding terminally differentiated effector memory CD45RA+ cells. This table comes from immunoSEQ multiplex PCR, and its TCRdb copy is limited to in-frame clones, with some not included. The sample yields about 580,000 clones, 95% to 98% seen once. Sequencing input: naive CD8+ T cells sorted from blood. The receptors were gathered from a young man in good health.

This CDR3 reads CAISGRGTGDVEQYF. The CDR3, as DNA: TGTGCCATCAGTGGAAGGGGGACAGGGGACGTGGAGCAGTACTTC. J is TRBJ2-7 and V is TRBV10-3; 10 bases are a match to TRBD1. Germline CDR1 is ENHRY and CDR2 is SYGVKD. The ends lost 4 bases at V and 7 bases at J; junction bases unmatched: 10. The CDR3 is 15 amino acids.

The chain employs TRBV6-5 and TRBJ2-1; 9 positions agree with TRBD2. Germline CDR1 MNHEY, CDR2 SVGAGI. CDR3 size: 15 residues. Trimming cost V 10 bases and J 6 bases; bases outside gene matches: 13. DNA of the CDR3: TGTGCCACTTCCCTTAGCGGGAGCGCCAGCAATGAGCAGTTCTTC. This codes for CATSLSGSASNEQFF.

The CDR3 sequence is CASSLAGIPPNEQFF. The CDR3 DNA reads as TGTGCCAGCAGCTTAGCTGGGATTCCCCCCAATGAGCAGTTCTTC. J is TRBJ2-1 and V is TRBV11-1; no definite D call. The CDR3 length is 15 residues. Germline V gives CDR1 SGHAT, CDR2 FQDESV (reference sequence). Trimming cost V 0 bases and J 6 bases, with 12 bases left between them.

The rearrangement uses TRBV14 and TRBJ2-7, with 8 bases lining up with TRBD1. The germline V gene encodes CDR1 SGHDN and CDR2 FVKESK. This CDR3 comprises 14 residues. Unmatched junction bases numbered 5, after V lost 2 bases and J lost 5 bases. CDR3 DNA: TGTGCCAGCAGCCAACTGGACAGGGCCCACGAGCAGTACTTC. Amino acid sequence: CASSQLDRAHEQYF.

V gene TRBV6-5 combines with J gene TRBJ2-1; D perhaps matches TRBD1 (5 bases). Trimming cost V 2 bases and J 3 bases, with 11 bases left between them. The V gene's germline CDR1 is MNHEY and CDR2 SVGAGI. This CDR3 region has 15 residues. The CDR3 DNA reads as TGTGCCAGCAGTTACAGGGGTCTAAACTACAATGAGCAGTTCTTC. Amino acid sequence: CASSYRGLNYNEQFF.

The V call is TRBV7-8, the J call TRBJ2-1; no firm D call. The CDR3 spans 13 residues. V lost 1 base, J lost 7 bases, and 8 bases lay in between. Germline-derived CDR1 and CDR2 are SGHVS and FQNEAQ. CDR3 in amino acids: CASSLVSQNEQFF. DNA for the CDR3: TGTGCCAGCAGCTTAGTTTCACAAAATGAGCAGTTCTTC.

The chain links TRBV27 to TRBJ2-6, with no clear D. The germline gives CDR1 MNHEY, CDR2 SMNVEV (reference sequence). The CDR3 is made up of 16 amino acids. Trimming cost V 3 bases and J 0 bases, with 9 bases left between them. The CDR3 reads CASSFDPSSGANVLTF. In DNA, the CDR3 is TGTGCCAGCAGTTTCGACCCTAGCTCTGGGGCCAACGTCCTGACTTTC.

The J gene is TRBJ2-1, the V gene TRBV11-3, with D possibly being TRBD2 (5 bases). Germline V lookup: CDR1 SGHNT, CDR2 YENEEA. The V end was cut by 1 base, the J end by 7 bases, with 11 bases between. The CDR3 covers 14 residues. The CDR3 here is CASSLGGLGNEQFF. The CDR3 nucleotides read TGTGCCAGCAGCTTAGGAGGGTTGGGTAATGAGCAGTTCTTC.

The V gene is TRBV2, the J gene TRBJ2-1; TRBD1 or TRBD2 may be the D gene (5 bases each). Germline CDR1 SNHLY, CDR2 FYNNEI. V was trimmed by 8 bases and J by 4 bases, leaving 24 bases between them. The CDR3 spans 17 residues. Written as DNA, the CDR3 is TGTGCCAGCCCCGGGGATGTGGTTGGGGCTACGTACAATGAGCAGTTCTTC. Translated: CASPGDVVGATYNEQFF.

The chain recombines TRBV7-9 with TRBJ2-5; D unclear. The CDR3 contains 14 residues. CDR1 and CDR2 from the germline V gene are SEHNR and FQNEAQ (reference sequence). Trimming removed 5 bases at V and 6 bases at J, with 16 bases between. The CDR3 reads CASSPSRPPQTQYF. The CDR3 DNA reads TGTGCCAGCAGCCCCTCCCGCCCGCCCCAGACCCAGTACTTC.

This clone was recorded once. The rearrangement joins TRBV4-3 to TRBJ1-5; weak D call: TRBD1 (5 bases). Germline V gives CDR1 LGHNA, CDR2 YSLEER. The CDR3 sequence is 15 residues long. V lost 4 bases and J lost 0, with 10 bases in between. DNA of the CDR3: TGCGCCAGCAGCCGGACAATCGATAGCAATCAGCCCCAGCATTTT. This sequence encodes CASSRTIDSNQPQHF.

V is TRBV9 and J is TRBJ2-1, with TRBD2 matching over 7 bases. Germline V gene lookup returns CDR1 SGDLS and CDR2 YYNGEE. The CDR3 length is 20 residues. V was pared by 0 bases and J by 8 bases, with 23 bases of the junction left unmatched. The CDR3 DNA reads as TGTGCCAGCAGCGTAGGAACGTCTAGCGGTAATAAACGGCGTACATATGAGCAGTTCTTC. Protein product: CASSVGTSSGNKRRTYEQFF.

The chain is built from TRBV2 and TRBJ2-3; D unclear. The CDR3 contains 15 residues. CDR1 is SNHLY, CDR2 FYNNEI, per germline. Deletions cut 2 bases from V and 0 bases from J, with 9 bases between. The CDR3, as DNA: TGTGCCAGCAGTGAATATGTATCTAGCACAGATACGCAGTATTTT. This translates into CASSEYVSSTDTQYF.

DNA of the CDR3: TGCGCCAGCAGCCCCAAAGGGGTGCTAGCGGACACCGGGGAGCTGTTTTTT. Its translation: CASSPKGVLADTGELFF. This rearrangement joins TRBV5-1 to TRBJ2-2, with TRBD2 identical over 7 bases. Germline CDR1 SGHRS, CDR2 YFSETQ. CDR3 size: 17 residues. Trimming removed 4 bases from V and 3 bases from J; junction bases left unmatched: 12.

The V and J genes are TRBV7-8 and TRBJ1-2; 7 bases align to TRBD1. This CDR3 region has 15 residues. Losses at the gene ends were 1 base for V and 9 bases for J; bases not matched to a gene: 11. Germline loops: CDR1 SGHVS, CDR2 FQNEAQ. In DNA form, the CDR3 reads TGTGCCAGCAGCTTAGGAGGACAGGAGAATCCTAGCTACACCTTC. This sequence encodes CASSLGGQENPSYTF.

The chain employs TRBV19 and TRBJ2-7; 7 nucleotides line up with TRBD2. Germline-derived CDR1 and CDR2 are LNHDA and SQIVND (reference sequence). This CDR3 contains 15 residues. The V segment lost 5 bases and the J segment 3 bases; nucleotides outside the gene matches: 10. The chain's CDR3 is CASSPSSGEGYEQYF. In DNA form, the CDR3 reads TGTGCCAGTAGTCCCTCTAGCGGAGAGGGCTACGAGCAGTACTTC.

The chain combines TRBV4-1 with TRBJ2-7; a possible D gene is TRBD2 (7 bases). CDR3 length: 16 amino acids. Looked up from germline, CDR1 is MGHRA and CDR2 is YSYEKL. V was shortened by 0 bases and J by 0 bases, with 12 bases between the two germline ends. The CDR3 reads CASSQESGGLSYEQYF. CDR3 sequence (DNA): TGCGCCAGCAGCCAAGAATCGGGGGGCCTCTCCTACGAGCAGTACTTC.

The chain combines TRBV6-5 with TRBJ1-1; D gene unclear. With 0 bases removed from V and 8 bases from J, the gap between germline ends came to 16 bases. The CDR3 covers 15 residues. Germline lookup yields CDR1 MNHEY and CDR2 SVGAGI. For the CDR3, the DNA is TGTGCCAGCAGTTACTCGAGTCCGTCTTGGACGGAAGCTTTCTTT. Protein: CASSYSSPSWTEAFF.